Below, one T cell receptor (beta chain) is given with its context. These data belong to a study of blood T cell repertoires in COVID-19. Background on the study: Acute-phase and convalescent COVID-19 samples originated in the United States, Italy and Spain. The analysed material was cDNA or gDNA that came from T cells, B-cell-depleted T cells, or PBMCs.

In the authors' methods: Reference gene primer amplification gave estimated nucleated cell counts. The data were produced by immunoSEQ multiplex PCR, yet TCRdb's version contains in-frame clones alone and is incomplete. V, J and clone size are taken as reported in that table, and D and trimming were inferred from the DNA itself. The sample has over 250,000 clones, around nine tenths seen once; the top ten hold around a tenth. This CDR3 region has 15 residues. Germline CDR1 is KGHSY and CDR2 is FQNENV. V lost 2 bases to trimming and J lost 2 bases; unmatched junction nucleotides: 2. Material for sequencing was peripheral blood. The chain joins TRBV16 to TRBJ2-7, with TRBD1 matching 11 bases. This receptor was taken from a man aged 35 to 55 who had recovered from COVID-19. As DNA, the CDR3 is TGTGCCAGCAGCCAACAGGGACAGGGGGCCTACGAGCAGTACTTC. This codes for CASSQQGQGAYEQYF.